This T cell receptor beta chain was sequenced during a study of blood T cell repertoires in COVID-19. Whole-study context: Whether acute or convalescent, the COVID-19 samples came from the United States, Italy and Spain. T cells, B-cell-depleted T cells, or PBMCs provided the cDNA or gDNA that served as material.

Looked up from germline, CDR1 is SGHVS and CDR2 is FNYEAQ. The CDR3 is made up of 15 amino acids. Unmatched junction bases numbered 9, after V lost 5 bases and J lost 9 bases. Per the study methods: How many nucleated cells were present was estimated from reference gene primer amplification. Clones were read by immunoSEQ multiplex PCR, and TCRdb kept only the in-frame ones, dropping some. V, J and clone size were drawn from that table, and D and trimming were deduced from the DNA. In the table there are around 330,000 clones, around 89% of which are singletons. The rearrangement links TRBV7-6 to TRBJ1-6, with 8 bases identical to TRBD1. Sequencing was done on a sample of peripheral blood. This TCR came from a woman aged 25 to 45 with COVID-19, enrolled during active disease. CDR3 nucleotide sequence: TGTGCCAGCAGCCAGACAGGGGCTCGATTTTCACCCCTCCACTTT. Translation: CASSQTGARFSPLHF.